Here is one T cell receptor beta chain with its context. Its antigen remains unknown. As it was prepared, the TCRbeta library received unique molecular identifiers. Via MiXCR, TCRdb re-called the PCR reads, giving one row per CDR3 protein. Of about 1,000,000 distinct CDR3 sequences in the sample, roughly 29% are singletons; the top ten hold 28%. The sample comes from a study of T-cell reconstitution after alpha-beta-depleted transplantation in children. Notes on the study in general: There were some patients whose high TCRbeta diversity at day 60 came from surviving recipient T cells and thymic progenitors. T-cell numbers and diversity one year post-transplant derived largely from freshly generated T cells. The origin of alpha-beta T cells about two months after transplant was reportedly several hundred expanded graft clones.

Sequences were derived from PBMCs, mostly from graft donor cells, sampled 360 days after TCRalphabeta/CD19-depleted stem cell transplant. This clonotype originated in a boy younger than two who had a stem cell transplant for SCID, so the T cells may come from the graft donor.

DNA for the CDR3: TGTGCCAGCAGCTTAGGTAGGGGGGACACCTACGAGCAGTACTTC. Protein product: CASSLGRGDTYEQYF. The J gene is TRBJ2-7, the V gene TRBV11-3, with D perhaps given as TRBD1 or TRBD2 (6 bases each). With 1 base removed from V and 2 bases from J, the gap between germline ends came to 12 bases. Germline V lookup: CDR1 SGHNT, CDR2 YENEEA. The CDR3 extends over 15 amino acids. Full variable domain (remainder filled in from reference TRBV11-3 and TRBJ2-7): EAGVVQSPRYKIIEKKQPVAFWCNPISGHNTLYWYLQNLGQGPELLIRYENEEAVDDSQLPKDRFSAERLKGVDSTLKIQPAELGDSAVYLCASSLGRGDTYEQYFGPGTRLTVT.